Below are 22 T cell receptor beta chains sequenced from a single sample in a study of CD8 T cells in ankylosing spondylitis. TCRdb redid the calling of the 5' RACE reads with MiXCR, one entry per CDR3 protein. The sample shows 200,000 to 250,000 distinct CDR3 sequences, 10% to 13% of them seen only once. What was sequenced was blood, either unsorted or a sorted T cell fraction (not recorded which). These receptors originate from a male donor with ankylosing spondylitis or in good health (not recorded which).

This clonotype appeared many times. V gene TRBV15 combines with J gene TRBJ2-5; TRBD2 might be the D (6 bases). This CDR3 contains 14 residues. Trimming stripped 0 bases from V and 7 bases from J, with 12 bases between. Germline V lookup: CDR1 LNHNV, CDR2 YYDKDF (reference sequence). The CDR3 bases are TGTGCCACCAGCAGAGAACAGACCGGGGGGACCCAGTACTTC. Protein product: CATSREQTGGTQYF.

The sample holds a few counts of this clonotype. The chain links TRBV7-2 to TRBJ2-5; 8 bases line up with TRBD1. Germline V lookup: CDR1 SGHTA, CDR2 FQGNSA. CDR3 length equals 16 residues. V trimming: 4 bases; J trimming: 4 bases; junction bases outside the gene matches: 11. CDR3 coding DNA: TGTGCCAGCAGCTCCTACTCAGCAGGGGGCGTAGAGACCCAGTACTTC. Amino acid sequence: CASSSYSAGGVETQYF.

This clonotype has a count of ten or more. This sequence joins TRBV14 and TRBJ2-2; D is undetermined. Trimming shortened V by 1 base and J by 1 base, and 10 bases separated the two germline ends. Germline values: CDR1 SGHDN, CDR2 FVKESK. The length of the CDR3 is 16 residues. The CDR3 DNA is TGTGCCAGCAGCCAAGGGGCAAGAGTGAACACCGGGGAGCTGTTTTTT. It translates to CASSQGARVNTGELFF.

The chain has TRBV20-1 and TRBJ2-5, with TRBD1 matching over 8 bases. CDR1 is DFQATT, CDR2 SNEGSKA, per germline (reference sequence). The CDR3 has 15 amino acids. Losses at the gene ends were 1 base for V and 0 bases for J; bases not matched to a gene: 4. For the CDR3, the DNA is TGCAGTGCTAGAGTAGGGGGACAGGACCAAGAGACCCAGTACTTC. It translates to CSARVGGQDQETQYF.

This clonotype was seen a handful of times. The chain employs TRBV2 and TRBJ2-2; TRBD1 matches at 9 bases. The trim removed 9 bases at V and 6 bases at J, leaving 8 bases unmatched. CDR3 size: 14 residues. CDR1 and CDR2 (germline): SNHLY, FYNNEI. The CDR3 DNA is TGTGCCAGTGCAAACAGGGGGCAGGCCGGGGAGCTGTTTTTT. Its translation: CASANRGQAGELFF.

This clonotype was counted at least ten times. V is TRBV5-1 and J is TRBJ1-1; 7 positions match TRBD1. This CDR3 is 14 amino acids long. In germline, CDR1 is SGHRS, CDR2 YFSETQ. The V and J ends lost 2 bases and 5 bases, in that order; junction bases with no gene match: 6. CDR3 nucleotides: TGCGCCAGCAGCTTTACAGGGGATGGGACTGAAGCTTTCTTT. It is translated as CASSFTGDGTEAFF.

The table lists this clonotype with many counts. The genes are TRBV5-6 and TRBJ1-1, with D unresolved. The germline CDR1 and CDR2 sequences are SGHDT and YYEEEE. This CDR3 spans 15 amino acids. Between the trimmed V and J ends, which lost 0 bases and 0 bases, there was a span of 9 bases. CDR3 sequence: CASSLVADMNTEAFF. For the CDR3, the DNA is TGTGCCAGCAGCTTGGTGGCGGATATGAACACTGAAGCTTTCTTT.

This clonotype has a count of ten or more. J is TRBJ2-7 and V is TRBV20-1; TRBD2 aligns across 11 bases. Germline V CDR1 and CDR2: DFQATT, SNEGSKA (reference sequence). CDR3 length: 15 amino acids. The trim removed 3 bases at V and 4 bases at J, leaving 8 bases unmatched. CDR3 nucleotide sequence: TGCAGTGCTAGTCGGCTAGCGGGGGGCTCGTACGAGCAGTACTTC. Its protein is CSASRLAGGSYEQYF.

This clonotype was seen ten or more times. V and J are TRBV5-1 and TRBJ2-1; weak D call: TRBD1 (5 bases). The V end was cut by 4 bases, the J end by 8 bases, with 16 bases between. This CDR3 has 14 amino acids. Germline loops: CDR1 SGHRS, CDR2 YFSETQ. The CDR3 loop reads CASSTGAGSDEQFF. CDR3 nucleotide sequence: TGCGCCAGCAGCACAGGTGCAGGGTCGGATGAGCAGTTCTTC.

This clonotype was recorded many times. V is TRBV5-5 and J is TRBJ1-5; no reliable D call. Per the germline V gene, CDR1 is SGHKS and CDR2 is YYEKEE (reference sequence). This CDR3 has 16 amino acids. The ends were cut back, 4 bases at V and 2 bases at J, with 16 bases in the middle. The CDR3 DNA reads as TGTGCCAGCAGCCTTACGGGCCCATCGGGCAATCAGCCCCAGCATTTT. This translates into CASSLTGPSGNQPQHF.

The chain employs TRBV6-2 or TRBV6-3 and TRBJ2-7; D remains unclear. The CDR3 runs 13 residues. The germline V and J ends were trimmed by 0 bases and 5 bases, with 8 bases remaining between them. Germline CDR1 is MNHEY and CDR2 is SVGEGT. Written as DNA, the CDR3 is TGTGCCAGCAGTTACTCGAAGGGCCACGAGCAGTACTTC. This sequence encodes CASSYSKGHEQYF.

The J gene is TRBJ1-6, the V gene TRBV7-2; maybe TRBD1 (5 bases). The germline V gene has CDR1 SGHTA and CDR2 FQGNSA. V was cut by 1 base and J by 7 bases, with 14 bases left in between. This CDR3 contains 16 residues. The DNA of the CDR3 is TGTGCCAGCAGCTTAGTGGTACCACGGGGGAATTCACCCCTCCACTTT. Encoded protein: CASSLVVPRGNSPLHF.

At least ten counts were recorded for this clonotype. V is TRBV12-3 or TRBV12-4 and J is TRBJ2-5; D gene unclear. The CDR3 loop spans 12 amino acids. Trimming left V 5 bases short and J 0 bases short, with 4 bases between. CDR3 in DNA: TGTGCCAGCAGTAGGTACCAAGAGACCCAGTACTTC. Its translation: CASSRYQETQYF.

This clonotype was observed many times. The gene calls are TRBV12-3 or TRBV12-4 and TRBJ2-7; D is unresolved. Between the trimmed V and J ends, which lost 7 bases and 3 bases, there was a span of 22 bases. CDR3 length: 16 amino acids. CDR3 bases: TGTGCCAGCACCCCGGATGCCGCCAGGAACCTCTACGAGCAGTACTTC. Protein sequence: CASTPDAARNLYEQYF.

This clonotype showed up many times. The rearrangement links TRBV5-1 to TRBJ2-3; D is unresolved. The CDR3 is 14 residues long. V was pared by 4 bases and J by 6 bases, with 15 bases between. Germline V CDR1 and CDR2: SGHRS, YFSETQ. The CDR3: CASSPAKGRDTQYF. In nucleotides, the CDR3 is TGCGCCAGCAGCCCGGCCAAGGGAAGGGATACGCAGTATTTT.

This clonotype came up many times. The genes are TRBV3-1 and TRBJ2-4; D uncertain. The CDR3 totals 14 residues. Germline CDR1 and CDR2: LGHDT and YNNKEL (reference sequence). Trimming took 0 bases from V and 4 from J, leaving 7 bases between them. CDR3 sequence: CASSQDSPKNIQYF. The CDR3 coding sequence is TGTGCCAGCAGCCAAGATTCCCCGAAAAACATTCAGTACTTC.

This clonotype was seen a few times. DNA of the CDR3: TGTGCCAGCAGCTTCAGCGGCCGGCCTCCAGATACGCAGTATTTT. This translates into CASSFSGRPPDTQYF. This chain joins TRBV11-2 and TRBJ2-3; D possibly corresponds to TRBD2 (5 bases). V lost 3 bases, J lost 4 bases, and 14 bases lay in between. The germline CDR1 and CDR2 sequences are SGHAT and FQNNGV. The CDR3 covers 15 residues.

The chain carries TRBV9 and TRBJ2-2; 9 nucleotides align to TRBD2. The germline V gene has CDR1 SGDLS and CDR2 YYNGEE. The CDR3 has 19 amino acids. The V and J ends lost 3 bases and 3 bases, in that order; junction bases with no gene match: 15. The CDR3 DNA is TGTGCCAGCAGCGATCCCGACTTGGAGCGGGGGGCCCACACCGGGGAGCTGTTTTTT. Protein: CASSDPDLERGAHTGELFF.

This clonotype was counted between two and nine times. The chain couples TRBV5-1 to TRBJ1-6; 10 nucleotides line up with TRBD1. CDR1 and CDR2 (germline): SGHRS, YFSETQ. Unmatched junction bases numbered 5, after V lost 4 bases and J lost 7 bases. The CDR3 sequence is 15 residues long. CDR3: CASSPRQGANSPLHF. The CDR3 coding sequence is TGCGCCAGCAGCCCCAGACAGGGGGCGAATTCACCCCTCCACTTT.

This clonotype has at least ten counts. The CDR3 bases are TGCAGCGTCCAATCGACAGGGGAAGAGACCCAGTACTTC. The encoded protein is CSVQSTGEETQYF. The chain is built from TRBV29-1 and TRBJ2-5; 8 nucleotides match TRBD1. V shed 6 bases and J 3 bases; nucleotides not matched to a gene: 6. The CDR3 runs 13 residues. Germline V CDR1 and CDR2: SQVTM, ANQGSEA.

This clonotype was seen repeatedly, ten times or more. The CDR3 DNA reads TGCGCCAGCAGCATTAACGGGGGCAACACAGATACGCAGTATTTT. This translates into CASSINGGNTDTQYF. The J gene is TRBJ2-3, the V gene TRBV5-1; either TRBD1 or TRBD2 may supply D (6 bases each). Germline assignment: CDR1 SGHRS and CDR2 YFSETQ. Trimming removed 4 bases at V and 2 bases at J, with 14 bases between. The CDR3 is 15 residues long. The whole variable domain, remainder taken from reference TRBV5-1 and TRBJ2-3, is KAGVTQTPRYLIKTRGQQVTLSCSPISGHRSVSWYQQTPGQGLQFLFEYFSETQRNKGNFPGRFSGRQFSNSRSEMNVSTLELGDSALYLCASSINGGNTDTQYFGPGTRLTVL.

The sample holds many counts of this clonotype. The CDR3 region has the DNA TGTGCCAGCGCGCCGGACAATACGCAGTATTTT. This gives the protein CASAPDNTQYF. The chain is built from TRBV28 and TRBJ2-3; D possibly corresponds to TRBD1 (5 bases). The CDR3 extends over 11 amino acids. Trimming pared 8 bases from V and 7 bases from J, leaving 10 bases between. Germline lookup yields CDR1 MDHEN and CDR2 SYDVKM. Using reference TRBV28 and TRBJ2-3 for the parts outside the CDR3, the full variable domain is DVKVTQSSRYLVKRTGEKVFLECVQDMDHENMFWYRQDPGLGLRLIYFSYDVKMKEKGDIPEGYSVSREKKERFSLILESASTNQTSMYLCASAPDNTQYFGPGTRLTVL.